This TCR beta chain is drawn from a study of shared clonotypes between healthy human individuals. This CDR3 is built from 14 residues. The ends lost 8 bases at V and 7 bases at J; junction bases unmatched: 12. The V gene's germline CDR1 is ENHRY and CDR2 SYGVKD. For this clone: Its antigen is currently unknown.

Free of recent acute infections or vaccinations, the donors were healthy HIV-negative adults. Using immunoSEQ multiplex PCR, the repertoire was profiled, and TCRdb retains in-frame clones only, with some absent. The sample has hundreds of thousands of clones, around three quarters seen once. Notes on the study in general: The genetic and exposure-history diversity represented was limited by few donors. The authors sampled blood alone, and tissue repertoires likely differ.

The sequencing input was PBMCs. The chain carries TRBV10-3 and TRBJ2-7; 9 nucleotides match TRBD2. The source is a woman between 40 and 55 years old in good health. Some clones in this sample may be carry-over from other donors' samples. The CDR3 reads CAIRLTSGPEEQYF. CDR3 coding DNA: TGTGCCATCCGCCTGACTAGCGGACCTGAGGAGCAGTACTTC.